This T cell receptor beta chain was found in a study of T-cell reconstitution after alpha-beta-depleted transplantation in children (dated by TCRdb to 2016 to 2017). About the investigation overall: The study quantitatively tracked T-cell immune reconstitution after TCRalphabeta/CD19-depleted allogeneic hematopoietic cell transplantation in children using TCR repertoire profiling.

In the paper's terms, the treatment or condition label means: allogeneic hematopoietic cell transplantation with graft depleted of TCRalphabeta T cells and CD19 B cells. The children who served as transplant recipients had been given grafts of TCRalphabeta/CD19-depleted allogeneic hematopoietic cells. Overall results and qualifications from the work: In some patients, the high TCRbeta diversity seen at day 60 was put down to recipient T cells and intrathymic progenitors that had survived conditioning. About two months after transplant, the apparently early recovery of alphabetaT-cell counts reportedly depended on just several hundred clones that had expanded rapidly and came from non-depleted graft cells. The frequencies of hyperexpanded clones fell over the following months, and after one year, T-cell counts and TCRbeta diversity were mostly attributed to newly produced T cells.

Library preparation was by PCR. TCRdb lists the instrument as Illumina HiSeq 2500. TCR libraries were prepared with molecular barcoding, using unique molecular identifiers to normalize TCRbeta repertoire quantification. TCRdb redid the processing of the public reads, applying fastp at Q25 and MiXCR, and retained in-frame beta chains. Rows merge per CDR3 protein into single entries with the most common DNA and genes. This sample comprises 150,000 to 250,000 distinct CDR3 sequences, 5% to 6.5% of them detected only once. Around 4.4% of the sample comes from the top ten. The CDR3 contains 14 residues, cysteine and phenylalanine counted. Only CDR3 DNA is held: 42 bases, read in frame from base 1. Trimming takes 5 bases from V and 10 bases from J, and the germline ends sit 21 bases apart. CDR1 SGHTA and CDR2 FQGNSA are derived from the germline V gene. This clonotype has a count of ten or more. Its antigen specificity is not known. No base quality information exists; no much larger clone differs at one position.

Sequences were derived from PBMCs, sampled before TCRalphabeta/CD19-depleted stem cell transplant. The chain couples TRBV7-2 to TRBJ2-7; the D gene is possibly TRBD1, with 6 bases matching. This clonotype was obtained from a girl in the first two years of life with combined immunodeficiency, due to receive a stem cell transplant. The CDR3 sequence is CASSPFTGIGHQYF. The DNA is as follows: TGTGCCAGCAGCCCATTCACAGGGATCGGGCACCAGTACTTC.